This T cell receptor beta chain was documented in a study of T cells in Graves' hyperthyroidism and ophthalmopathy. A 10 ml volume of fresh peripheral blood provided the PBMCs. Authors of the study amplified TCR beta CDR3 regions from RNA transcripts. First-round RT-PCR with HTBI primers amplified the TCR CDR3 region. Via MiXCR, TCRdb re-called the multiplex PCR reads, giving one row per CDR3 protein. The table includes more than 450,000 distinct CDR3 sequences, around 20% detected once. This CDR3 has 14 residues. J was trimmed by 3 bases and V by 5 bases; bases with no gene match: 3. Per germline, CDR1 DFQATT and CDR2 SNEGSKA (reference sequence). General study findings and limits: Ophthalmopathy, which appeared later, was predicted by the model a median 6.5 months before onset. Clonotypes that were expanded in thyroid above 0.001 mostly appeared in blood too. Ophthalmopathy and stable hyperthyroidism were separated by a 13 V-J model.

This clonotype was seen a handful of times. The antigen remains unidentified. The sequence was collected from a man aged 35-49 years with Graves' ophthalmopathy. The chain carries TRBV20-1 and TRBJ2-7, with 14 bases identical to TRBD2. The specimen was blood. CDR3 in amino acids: CSAQGLAGVYEQYF. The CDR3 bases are TGCAGTGCTCAGGGACTAGCGGGAGTCTACGAGCAGTACTTC.